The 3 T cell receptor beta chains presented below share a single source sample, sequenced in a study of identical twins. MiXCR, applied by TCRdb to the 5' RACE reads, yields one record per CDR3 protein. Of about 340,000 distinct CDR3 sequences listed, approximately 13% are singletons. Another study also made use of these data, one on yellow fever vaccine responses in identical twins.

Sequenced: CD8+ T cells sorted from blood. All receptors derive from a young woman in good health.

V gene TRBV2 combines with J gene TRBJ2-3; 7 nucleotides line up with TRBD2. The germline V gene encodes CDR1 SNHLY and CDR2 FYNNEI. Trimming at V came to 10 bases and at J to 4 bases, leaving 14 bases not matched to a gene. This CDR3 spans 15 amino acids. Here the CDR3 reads CATPQSGARPDTQYF. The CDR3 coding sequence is TGTGCCACACCCCAGAGCGGGGCCCGACCAGATACGCAGTATTTT.

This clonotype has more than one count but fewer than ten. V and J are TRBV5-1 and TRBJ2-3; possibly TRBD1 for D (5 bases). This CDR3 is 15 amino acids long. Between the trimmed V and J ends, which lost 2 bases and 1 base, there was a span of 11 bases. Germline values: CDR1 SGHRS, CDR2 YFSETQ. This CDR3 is CASSLYQTGTDTQYF. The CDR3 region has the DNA TGCGCCAGCAGCTTATACCAGACAGGCACAGATACGCAGTATTTT.

The CDR3 loop is CASATWLDGDTQYF. In DNA, the CDR3 is TGTGCCAGCGCAACGTGGCTAGATGGAGATACGCAGTATTTT. This chain joins TRBV25-1 and TRBJ2-3, with no clear D. CDR1 is MGHDK and CDR2 is SYGVNS in the germline V gene. This CDR3 region has 14 residues. V lost 8 bases and J 5 bases, leaving 17 bases between the germline ends. The full variable domain, completed using reference TRBV25-1 and TRBJ2-3, is EADIYQTPRYLVIGTGKKITLECSQTMGHDKMYWYQQDPGMELHLIHYSYGVNSTEKGDLSSESTVSRIRTEHFPLTLESARPSHTSQYLCASATWLDGDTQYFGPGTRLTVL.